This T cell receptor (beta chain) was observed in a study of T cell clonotyping in hematopoietic cell transplantation. This CDR3 is built from 16 residues. The V and J ends lost 3 bases and 0 bases, in that order; junction bases with no gene match: 4. Germline CDR1 reads SNHLY; CDR2 reads FYNNEI. Method: immunoSEQ multiplex PCR; TCRdb's copy keeps in-frame clones and lacks some. The data show 25,000 to 30,000 clones, around three quarters seen once. Indicated time point: recipient sample about 28 days before transplant, after cytoreduction. The J gene is TRBJ1-3, the V gene TRBV2, with 8 bases identical to TRBD1. This clonotype was obtained from a woman under 40 with chronic myeloid leukemia. Some clones in this sample may be carry-over from other donors' samples. The sample consisted of peripheral blood mononuclear cells, taken before stem cell transplant. The CDR3 spells CASSEDRVFSGNTIYF. CDR3 DNA sequence: TGTGCCAGCAGTGAGGACAGGGTGTTCTCTGGAAACACCATATATTTT.